What follows are 17 T cell receptor beta chains derived from one specimen sequenced in a study of shared clonotypes between healthy human individuals. The repertoire was sequenced with immunoSEQ multiplex PCR; TCRdb's copy has only in-frame clones and lacks some. The sample shows hundreds of thousands of clones, about 74% of them seen only once. The sample consisted of memory CD4+ T cells sorted from blood. The subset was: CD45RA-negative fraction. The receptor source for this set is a woman aged 30 to 39 in good health.

The sample holds many counts of this clone. The V and J genes are TRBV4-1 and TRBJ2-2; 8 nucleotides line up with TRBD2. V trimming: 0 bases; J trimming: 4 bases; junction bases outside the gene matches: 7. CDR3 length: 17 residues. Germline V gives CDR1 MGHRA, CDR2 YSYEKL. The CDR3 sequence: CASSQEPAGAATGELFF. CDR3 nucleotide sequence: TGCGCCAGCAGCCAAGAACCAGCGGGAGCGGCCACCGGGGAGCTGTTTTTT.

This clone was seen repeatedly, ten times or more. The same CDR3 is also encoded by other DNA sequences in this sample. The rearrangement links TRBV6-5 to TRBJ1-2; the D is unclear. The CDR3 has 13 amino acids. Trimming took 7 bases from V and 1 from J, leaving 10 bases between them. The V gene's germline CDR1 is MNHEY and CDR2 SVGAGI. CDR3 nucleotides: TGTGCCAGCATTGTAGACCTTAACTATGGCTACACCTTC. Translation: CASIVDLNYGYTF.

The chain joins TRBV6-1 to TRBJ1-3; weak D call: TRBD1 (6 bases). The V end lost 3 bases, the J end lost 2 bases, and 11 bases lay between the germline ends. CDR3 size: 15 residues. CDR1 and CDR2 (germline): MNHNS, SASEGT. In nucleotides, the CDR3 is TGTGCCAGCAGTGAGATGTACAGGGCTGGAAACACCATATATTTT. It translates to CASSEMYRAGNTIYF.

There are many counts of this clone. The gene calls are TRBV4-2 and TRBJ2-3; 13 bases are a match to TRBD2. Trimming took 1 base from V and 3 from J; bases not matched to a gene: 7. Germline CDR1 and CDR2: LGHNA and YNFKEQ. There are 18 residues in the CDR3. The CDR3, as DNA: TGTGCCAGCAGCCAAGGGCCCTGGACTAGCGGGAGAACAGATACGCAGTATTTT. Translating it yields CASSQGPWTSGRTDTQYF.

The chain uses TRBV11-1 and TRBJ1-1; possibly TRBD1 for D (5 bases). Germline V gene sequence: CDR1 SGHAT, CDR2 FQDESV (reference sequence). The CDR3 runs 14 residues. V was shortened by 3 bases and J by 1 base, with 9 bases between the two germline ends. The CDR3 region has the DNA TGTGCCAGCAGCTTCGACAGCTCGAACACTGAAGCTTTCTTT. This translates into CASSFDSSNTEAFF.

The V and J genes are TRBV6-1 and TRBJ2-7; TRBD2 agrees at 7 bases. V trimming: 4 bases; J trimming: 3 bases; junction bases outside the gene matches: 6. The CDR3 runs 14 residues. Germline values: CDR1 MNHNS, CDR2 SASEGT. CDR3 residues: CASSGGGGIYEQYF. CDR3 DNA: TGTGCCAGCAGTGGGGGGGGAGGCATCTACGAGCAGTACTTC.

This chain connects TRBV6-6 to TRBJ1-1; 7 positions agree with TRBD1. The V gene end was trimmed by 3 bases and the J gene end by 7 bases; junction bases not matched to a gene: 11. CDR3 length: 15 residues. Germline CDR1 MNHNY, CDR2 SVGAGI (reference sequence). The CDR3 is CASSYKFDREGEAFF. The CDR3 bases are TGTGCCAGCAGTTATAAGTTCGACAGGGAGGGTGAAGCTTTCTTT.

The rearrangement joins TRBV2 to TRBJ2-7; D could derive from TRBD1 or TRBD2 (5 bases each). The germline V gene has CDR1 SNHLY and CDR2 FYNNEI. CDR3 length: 15 residues. With 8 bases removed from V and 2 bases from J, the gap between germline ends came to 19 bases. The CDR3 DNA is TGTGCCAGCGGGGCCACACGCGGGTTAGCCTACGAGCAGTACTTC. It encodes CASGATRGLAYEQYF.

This chain links TRBV19 with TRBJ2-7, with D possibly TRBD1 on 5 matching bases. With 6 bases removed from V and 3 bases from J, the gap between germline ends came to 18 bases. Germline loops: CDR1 LNHDA, CDR2 SQIVND (reference sequence). This CDR3 has 15 residues. Here the CDR3 reads CASSKRQGGIYEQYF. The CDR3 nucleotides are TGTGCCAGTAGCAAACGCCAGGGTGGGATCTACGAGCAGTACTTC.

Worth noting for this clone: The junction does not match germline at one end; this may be a read error. The rearrangement uses TRBV6-5 and TRBJ2-1; TRBD1 matches 7 bases. CDR1 MNHEY and CDR2 SVGAGI come from the germline V gene. The CDR3 has 11 amino acids. This CDR3 reads CASSIRDRALF. The CDR3 DNA reads as TGTGCCAGCAGTATCCGGGACAGAGCTCTCTTC.

This chain links TRBV6-6 with TRBJ2-7, with 7 bases identical to TRBD2. This CDR3 is built from 15 residues. Germline V gene data show CDR1 as MNHNY and CDR2 as SVGAGI (reference sequence). Trimming took 2 bases from V and 4 from J; bases not matched to a gene: 8. The DNA of the CDR3 is TGTGCCAGCAGTTACAAGTCCGGGACTAAATACGAGCAGTACTTC. It is translated as CASSYKSGTKYEQYF.

The rearrangement uses TRBV13 and TRBJ2-1, with 12 bases aligning to TRBD2. CDR3 length equals 16 residues. V gave up 5 bases and J gave up 0 bases; unmatched junction bases: 2. The germline gives CDR1 PRHDT, CDR2 FYEKMQ (reference sequence). The CDR3 sequence: CASSETSGSSYNEQFF. CDR3 coding DNA: TGTGCCAGCAGCGAGACTAGCGGGAGCTCCTACAATGAGCAGTTCTTC.

This clone was observed a few times. Other DNA sequences in the sample encode the same CDR3. The chain joins TRBV5-1 to TRBJ1-1, with 8 bases matching TRBD1. Trimming cost V 4 bases and J 5 bases; bases outside gene matches: 7. The CDR3 is made up of 14 amino acids. Germline CDR1 SGHRS, CDR2 YFSETQ. The CDR3 reads CASSPGQEGTEAFF. CDR3 bases: TGCGCCAGCAGCCCGGGACAGGAGGGTACTGAAGCTTTCTTT.

This chain links TRBV19 with TRBJ2-2; 8 bases are a match to TRBD2. With V trimmed by 1 base and J by 5 bases, 3 bases remained unmatched. The CDR3 runs to 15 residues. In germline, CDR1 is LNHDA, CDR2 SQIVND (reference sequence). CDR3 sequence (DNA): TGTGCCAGTAGTATAGCGGGAGGGCGGACCGGGGAGCTGTTTTTT. The encoded protein is CASSIAGGRTGELFF.

The chain couples TRBV27 to TRBJ1-4, with 9 bases identical to TRBD1. There are 15 residues in the CDR3. Per the germline V gene, CDR1 is MNHEY and CDR2 is SMNVEV (reference sequence). V trimming: 4 bases; J trimming: 5 bases; junction bases outside the gene matches: 5. DNA for the CDR3: TGTGCCAGCAGTTCCTTGACAGGGGGGAATGAAAAACTGTTTTTT. This gives the protein CASSSLTGGNEKLFF.

CDR3 residues: CASSSPSKTRGHGYTF. The CDR3 DNA follows: TGCGCCAGCAGCTCACCTTCTAAAACCAGGGGGCATGGCTACACCTTC. V is TRBV5-1 and J is TRBJ1-2, with 8 bases aligning to TRBD1. Germline V lookup: CDR1 SGHRS, CDR2 YFSETQ. The junction had 13 bases not matched to a gene; V was cut back by 3 bases and J by 6 bases. This CDR3 is built from 16 residues. Full variable domain (missing parts from reference TRBV5-1 and TRBJ1-2): KAGVTQTPRYLIKTRGQQVTLSCSPISGHRSVSWYQQTPGQGLQFLFEYFSETQRNKGNFPGRFSGRQFSNSRSEMNVSTLELGDSALYLCASSSPSKTRGHGYTFGSGTRLTVV.

This clone has at least ten counts. The rearrangement uses TRBV19 and TRBJ2-1, with 15 bases identical to TRBD2. The CDR3 is 17 residues long. Per the germline V gene, CDR1 is LNHDA and CDR2 is SQIVND (reference sequence). V shed 4 bases and J 12 bases; nucleotides not matched to a gene: 13. The CDR3 DNA reads TGTGCCAGTAGTACCGTCCCGGGACTAGCGGGAGGTTATGGGCAGTTCTTC. Its protein product is CASSTVPGLAGGYGQFF.